This T cell receptor beta chain is drawn from a study of T cells in localized non-small cell lung cancer. Details on this clone: As yet, its antigen is unknown. One end of the junction is discordant with germline, which a read error may explain.

This CDR3 has 14 amino acids. Germline lookup yields CDR1 MDHEN and CDR2 SYDVKM. Here immunoSEQ multiplex PCR was the method, and the copy in TCRdb shows in-frame clones only, minus some. The sample includes 30,000 to 40,000 clones, about 86% seen only once; the top ten take around 6.4%. Study-wide results and caveats: Greater T cell density in blood accompanied longer overall survival. Within adjacent lung there appeared a median approximately 62 of the top 100 tumor clones.

This specimen consisted of peripheral blood, obtained before any cancer treatment. The source of this sequence is a man aged 35-69 years with stage I lung adenocarcinoma. This sequence joins TRBV28 and TRBJ2-1; D possibly matches TRBD1 or TRBD2 (5 bases each). DNA of the CDR3: TGTGGCAGCAGGTGGGGGAGATCCTACAATGAGCAGTTCTTC. Its protein is CGSRWGRSYNEQFF.